This T cell receptor beta chain was identified in a study of blood T cell repertoires in COVID-19. As for the study in general: Samples taken during acute and convalescent COVID-19 were collected in the United States, Italy and Spain. T cells, B-cell-depleted T cells, or PBMCs provided the cDNA or gDNA that served as material.

This CDR3 spans 12 amino acids. Trimming took off 5 bases at V and 9 bases at J, with 11 bases between the two ends. The germline V gene has CDR1 LGHDT and CDR2 YNNKEL (reference sequence). In the authors' methods: Scientists estimated how many nucleated cells there were by amplifying reference gene primers. This table comes from immunoSEQ multiplex PCR, and its TCRdb copy is limited to in-frame clones, with some not included. V, J and clone size are taken as reported in that table, and D and trimming were inferred from the DNA itself. The data contain 150,000 to 200,000 clones, around 80% of them seen just once; the ten biggest clones take up roughly 18%.

V and J are TRBV3-1 (or the pseudogene TRBV3-2) and TRBJ2-1; weak D call: TRBD2 (5 bases). This TCR derives from a woman of 80 years or more with acute or convalescent COVID-19. Material: peripheral blood. The CDR3 nucleotides are TGTGCCAGCAGCATAACTAGTTTTGAGCAGTTCTTC. Protein: CASSITSFEQFF.